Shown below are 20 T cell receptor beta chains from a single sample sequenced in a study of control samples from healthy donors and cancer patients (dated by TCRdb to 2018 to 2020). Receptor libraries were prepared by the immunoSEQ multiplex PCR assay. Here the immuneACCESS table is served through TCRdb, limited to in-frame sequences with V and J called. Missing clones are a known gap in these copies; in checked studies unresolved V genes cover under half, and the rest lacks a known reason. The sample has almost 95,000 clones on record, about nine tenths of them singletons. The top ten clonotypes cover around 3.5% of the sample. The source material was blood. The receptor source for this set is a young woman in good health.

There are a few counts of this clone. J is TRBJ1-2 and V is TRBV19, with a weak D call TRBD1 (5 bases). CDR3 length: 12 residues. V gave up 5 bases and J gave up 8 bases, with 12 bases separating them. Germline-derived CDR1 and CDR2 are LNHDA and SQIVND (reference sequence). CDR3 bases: TGTGCCAGTAGTCAGGGAATAGGCGGCTACACCTTC. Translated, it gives CASSQGIGGYTF.

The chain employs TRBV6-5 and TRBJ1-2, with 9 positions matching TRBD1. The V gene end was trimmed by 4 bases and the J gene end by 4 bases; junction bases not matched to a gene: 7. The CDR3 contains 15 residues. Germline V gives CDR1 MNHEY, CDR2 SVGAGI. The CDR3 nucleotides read TGTGCCAGCAGTTTGGTGAACAGGGGGCTCTATGGCTACACCTTC. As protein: CASSLVNRGLYGYTF.

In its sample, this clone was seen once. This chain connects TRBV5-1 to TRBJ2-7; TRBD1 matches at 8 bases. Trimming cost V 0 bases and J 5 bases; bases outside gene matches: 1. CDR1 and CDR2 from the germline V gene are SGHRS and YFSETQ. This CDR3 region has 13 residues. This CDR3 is CASSLAGGNEQYF. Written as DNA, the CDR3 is TGCGCCAGCAGCTTGGCAGGGGGCAACGAGCAGTACTTC.

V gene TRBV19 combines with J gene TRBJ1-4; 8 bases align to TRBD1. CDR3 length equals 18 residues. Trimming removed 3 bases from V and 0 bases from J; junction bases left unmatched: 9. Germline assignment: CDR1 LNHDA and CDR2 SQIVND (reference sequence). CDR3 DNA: TGTGCCAGTAGTATCTCTGGGACAGGCCTTGCAACTAATGAAAAACTGTTTTTT. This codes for CASSISGTGLATNEKLFF.

As DNA, the CDR3 is TGTGCCAGCAGGGGAAACGGGGGTACCAACGAGCAGTACTTC. Its translation is CASRGNGGTNEQYF. This chain links TRBV27 with TRBJ2-7, with a weak D call TRBD2 (6 bases). The V end lost 6 bases, the J end lost 5 bases, and 17 bases lay between the germline ends. The germline gives CDR1 MNHEY, CDR2 SMNVEV (reference sequence). CDR3 size: 14 residues.

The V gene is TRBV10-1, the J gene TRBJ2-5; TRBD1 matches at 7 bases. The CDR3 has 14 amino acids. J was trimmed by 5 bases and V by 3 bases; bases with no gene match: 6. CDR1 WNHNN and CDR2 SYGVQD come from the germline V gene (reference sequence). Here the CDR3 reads CASSEGLGGETQYF. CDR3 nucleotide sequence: TGCGCCAGCAGTGAAGGGCTAGGGGGCGAGACCCAGTACTTC.

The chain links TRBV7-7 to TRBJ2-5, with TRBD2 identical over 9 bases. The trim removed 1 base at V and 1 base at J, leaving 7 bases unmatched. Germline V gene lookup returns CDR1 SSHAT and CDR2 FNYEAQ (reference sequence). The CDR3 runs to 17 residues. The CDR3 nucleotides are TGTGCCAGCAGCTTAGGGGAGGCGGGGGGGCCCCAAGAGACCCAGTACTTC. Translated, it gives CASSLGEAGGPQETQYF. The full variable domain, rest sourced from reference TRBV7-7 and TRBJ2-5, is GAGVSQSPRYKVTKRGQDVTLRCDPISSHATLYWYQQALGQGPEFLTYFNYEAQPDKSGLPSDRFSAERPEGSISTLTIQRTEQRDSAMYRCASSLGEAGGPQETQYFGPGTRLLVL.

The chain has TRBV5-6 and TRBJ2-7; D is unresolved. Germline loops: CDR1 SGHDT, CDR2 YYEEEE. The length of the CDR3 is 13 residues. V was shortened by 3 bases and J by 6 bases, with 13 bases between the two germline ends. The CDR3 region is CASSSAWGSEQYF. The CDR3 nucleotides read TGTGCCAGCAGCTCGGCCTGGGGATCCGAGCAGTACTTC.

The CDR3 DNA sequence: TGTGCCAGCAGCTCACTCGCCCCCAATTCACCCCTCCACTTT. Protein: CASSSLAPNSPLHF. This chain links TRBV3-1 (or the pseudogene TRBV3-2) with TRBJ1-6; no reliable D call. This CDR3 has 14 residues. The germline CDR1 and CDR2 sequences are LGHDT and YNNKEL (reference sequence). V was trimmed by 5 bases and J by 7 bases, leaving 12 bases between them.

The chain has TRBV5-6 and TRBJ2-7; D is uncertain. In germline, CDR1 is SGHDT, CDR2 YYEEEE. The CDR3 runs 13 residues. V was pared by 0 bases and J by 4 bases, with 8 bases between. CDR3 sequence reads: CASSLGQRYEQYF. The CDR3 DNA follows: TGTGCCAGCAGCTTGGGCCAGCGTTACGAGCAGTACTTC.

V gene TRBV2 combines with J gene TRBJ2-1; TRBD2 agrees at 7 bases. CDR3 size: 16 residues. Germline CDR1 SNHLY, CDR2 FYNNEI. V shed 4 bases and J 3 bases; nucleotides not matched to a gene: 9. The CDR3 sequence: CASSGSEQRGYNEQFF. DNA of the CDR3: TGTGCCAGCAGTGGGTCGGAGCAGCGGGGCTACAATGAGCAGTTCTTC.

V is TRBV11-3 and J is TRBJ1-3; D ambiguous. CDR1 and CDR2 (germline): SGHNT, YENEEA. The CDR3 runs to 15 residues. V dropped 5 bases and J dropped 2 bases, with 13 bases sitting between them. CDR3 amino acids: CASSPDGNTGNTIYF. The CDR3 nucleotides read TGTGCCAGCAGCCCAGATGGAAATACTGGAAACACCATATATTTT.

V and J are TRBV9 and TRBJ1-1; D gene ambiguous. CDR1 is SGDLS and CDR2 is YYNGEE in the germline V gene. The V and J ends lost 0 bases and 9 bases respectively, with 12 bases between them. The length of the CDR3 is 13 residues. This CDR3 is CASSVGWGHKAFF. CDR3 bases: TGTGCCAGCAGCGTAGGATGGGGTCATAAAGCTTTCTTT.

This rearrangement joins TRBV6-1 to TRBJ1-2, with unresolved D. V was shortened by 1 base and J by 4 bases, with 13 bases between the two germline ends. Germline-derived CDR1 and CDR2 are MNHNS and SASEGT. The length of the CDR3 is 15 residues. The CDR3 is CASSEGRRVVYGYTF. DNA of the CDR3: TGTGCCAGCAGTGAAGGAAGGAGAGTGGTCTATGGCTACACCTTC.

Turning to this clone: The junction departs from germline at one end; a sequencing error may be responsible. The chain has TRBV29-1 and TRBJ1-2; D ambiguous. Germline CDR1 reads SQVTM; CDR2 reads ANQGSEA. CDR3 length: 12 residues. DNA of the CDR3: TGCAGCGTGGAAGGCTCAAACTATGGCTACACCTTC. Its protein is CSVEGSNYGYTF.

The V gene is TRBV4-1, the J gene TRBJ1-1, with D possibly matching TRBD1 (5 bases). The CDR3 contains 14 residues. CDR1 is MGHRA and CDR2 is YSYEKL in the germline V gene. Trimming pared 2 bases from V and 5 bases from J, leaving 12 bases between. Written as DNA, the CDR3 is TGCGCCAGCAGCCAAAGGGTGGGGGAGACTGAAGCTTTCTTT. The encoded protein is CASSQRVGETEAFF.

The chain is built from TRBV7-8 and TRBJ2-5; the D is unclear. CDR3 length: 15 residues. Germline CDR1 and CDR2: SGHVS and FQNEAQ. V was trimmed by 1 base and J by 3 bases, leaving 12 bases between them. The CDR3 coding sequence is TGTGCCAGCAGCTTAGAGGCTTCCGAGAAAGAGACCCAGTACTTC. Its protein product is CASSLEASEKETQYF.

The CDR3 is CASSLEVLYNYGYTF. CDR3 coding DNA: TGTGCCAGCAGCTTAGAGGTACTCTATAACTATGGCTACACCTTC. The V call is TRBV7-2, the J call TRBJ1-2, with D unresolved. V lost 1 base to trimming and J lost 1 base, with 10 bases between them. The germline gives CDR1 SGHTA, CDR2 FQGNSA. The CDR3 sequence is 15 residues long.

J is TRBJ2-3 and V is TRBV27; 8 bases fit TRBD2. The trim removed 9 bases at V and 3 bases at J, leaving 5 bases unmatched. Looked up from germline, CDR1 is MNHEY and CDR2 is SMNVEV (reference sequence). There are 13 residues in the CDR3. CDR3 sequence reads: CASREGITDTQYF. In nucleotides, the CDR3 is TGTGCCAGTCGGGAGGGGATAACAGATACGCAGTATTTT.

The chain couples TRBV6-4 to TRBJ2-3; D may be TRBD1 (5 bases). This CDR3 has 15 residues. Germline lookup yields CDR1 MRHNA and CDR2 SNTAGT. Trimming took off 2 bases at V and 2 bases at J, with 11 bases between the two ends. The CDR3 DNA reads TGTGCCAGCAGTGACGGGGCAAATCCCACAGATACGCAGTATTTT. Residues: CASSDGANPTDTQYF.